This is a list of T cell receptor beta chains from one sample in a study of neurological immune-mediated disorders. TCRdb redid the calling of the 5' RACE reads with MiXCR, one entry per CDR3 protein. The sample consists of tens of thousands of distinct CDR3 sequences, approximately 3.8% of them appearing once. The sequenced sample was PBMCs. Every receptor here comes from a man aged 30-40 years with multiple sclerosis. The CDR3 runs from the conserved cysteine through the conserved F or W.

v_call	cdr3_aa
TRBV5-1	CASSTTGTFTDTQYF
TRBV20-1	CSATPMSRGNQPQNF
TRBV29-1	CSVQTGTEQYF
TRBV10-3	CAISETGKSPLHF
TRBV5-1	CASSYRDTTYNEQFF
TRBV20-1	CSARTVLSAGGTDTQYF
TRBV27	CASSPTGYQETQYF
TRBV15	CATSRDLGDEQFF
TRBV5-6	CASSLVAGPDTF
TRBV4-1	CASSQVQGRGTEAFF
TRBV25-1	CASSDSTPFSYNEQFF
TRBV12-3/TRBV12-4	CASSLRAPDTQYF
TRBV7-6	CASSLVSEGRGSGANVLTF
TRBV5-1	CASSTQGGTEAFF
TRBV30	CAWSQTGGVSPLHF
TRBV7-2	CASSPPVGGPSFF
TRBV7-9	CASSLTSGNYGYTF
TRBV29-1	CSAFSREINRDTQYF
TRBV12-3/TRBV12-4	CASRKHGGETQYF
TRBV5-1	CASSLGNGETQYF
TRBV12-3/TRBV12-4	CASSPGTYSNQPQHF